Below, 26 T cell receptor beta chains from the same sample are listed, as sequenced in a study of T cell repertoires in cytomegalovirus infection. From the reads, TCRdb called clonotypes with MiXCR, one entry per CDR3 protein. The sample contains 680,000 or so distinct CDR3 sequences, 30% to 40% of which appear only once. These TCRs' antigens remain unknown. The source material was cultured PBMCs, sampled from culture after CMV antigen stimulation. The receptors stem from a human donor in good health (CMV status not recorded). Some clones in this sample may be carry-over from other donors' samples.

This sequence joins TRBV7-2 and TRBJ1-4, with D uncertain. The V end lost 5 bases, the J end lost 4 bases, and 17 bases lay between the germline ends. Germline V gene data show CDR1 as SGHTA and CDR2 as FQGNSA. This CDR3 is 16 amino acids long. The CDR3 DNA follows: TGTGCCAGCAGCAAGCGGGTTGGAGGGAGTAATGAAAAACTGTTTTTT. Residues: CASSKRVGGSNEKLFF.

The chain employs TRBV10-3 and TRBJ2-5; D unresolved. The CDR3 sequence is 14 residues long. Trimming stripped 3 bases from V and 5 bases from J, with 13 bases between. Germline lookup yields CDR1 ENHRY and CDR2 SYGVKD. The CDR3 bases are TGTGCCATCAGTGATTCAGTCACTGGCGAGACCCAGTACTTC. Residues: CAISDSVTGETQYF.

This clonotype has only a few counts. As DNA, the CDR3 is TGTGCCAGCAGCTTATATCAATCCTATGGCTACACCTTC. This translates into CASSLYQSYGYTF. This chain uses TRBV7-2 with TRBJ1-2; D remains unclear. The CDR3 length is 13 residues. Germline CDR1 SGHTA, CDR2 FQGNSA. V was trimmed by 2 bases and J by 4 bases, leaving 8 bases between them.

The chain carries TRBV7-9 and TRBJ2-3; 11 bases match TRBD2. CDR3 length equals 15 residues. Germline values: CDR1 SEHNR, CDR2 FQNEAQ (reference sequence). The V and J ends lost 7 bases and 9 bases, in that order; junction bases with no gene match: 12. The DNA of the CDR3 is TGTGCCAGCACTACTCTAGCGGGGGGCCGTTCCACGCAGTATTTT. Protein product: CASTTLAGGRSTQYF. Together with reference TRBV7-9 and TRBJ2-3, the CDR3 gives the full variable domain: DTGVSQNPRHKITKRGQNVTFRCDPISEHNRLYWYRQTLGQGPEFLTYFQNEAQLEKSRLLSDRFSAERPKGSFSTLEIQRTEQGDSAMYLCASTTLAGGRSTQYFGPGTRLTVL.

Concerning this clonotype: Relative to the germline gene, one junction end is altered; a read error may explain this. The CDR3 loop is CASSPGTGPYEQCF. The CDR3 bases are TGTGCCAGCAGTCCCGGGACAGGGCCCTACGAGCAGTGCTTC. The J gene is TRBJ2-7, the V gene TRBV12-3 or TRBV12-4; 9 bases map to TRBD1. The length of the CDR3 is 14 residues.

This clonotype appeared a few times. The chain uses TRBV12-3 or TRBV12-4 and TRBJ2-7; 7 bases agree with TRBD1. After removal of 6 bases from V and 6 bases from J, the junction contained 11 bases not matched to a gene. The CDR3 covers 14 residues. As DNA, the CDR3 is TGTGCCAGCAGCTTTGACAGGGAACGGGGCGAGCAGTACTTC. It codes for CASSFDRERGEQYF.

This sequence joins TRBV7-2 and TRBJ2-5, with a possible D match to TRBD2 (6 bases). This CDR3 region has 14 residues. Germline CDR1 and CDR2: SGHTA and FQGNSA. Between the trimmed V and J ends, which lost 8 bases and 2 bases, there was a span of 15 bases. The CDR3 bases are TGTGCCAGCTCCCGGGGGAGGTCTCAAGAGACCCAGTACTTC. Amino acid sequence: CASSRGRSQETQYF.

This clonotype was picked up a small number of times. This chain joins TRBV27 and TRBJ1-1; tentative D call: TRBD1 (5 bases). V shed 4 bases and J shed 5 bases, with 17 bases lying between them. The germline CDR1 and CDR2 sequences are MNHEY and SMNVEV (reference sequence). CDR3 length equals 15 residues. In DNA, the CDR3 is TGTGCCAGCAGTTGGTCCGCGGGGACTCGTACTGAAGCTTTCTTT. It specifies CASSWSAGTRTEAFF.

V gene TRBV19 combines with J gene TRBJ2-6; D perhaps matches TRBD2 (6 bases). V lost 5 bases and J lost 9, with 14 bases in between. The CDR3 covers 14 residues. The V gene's germline CDR1 is LNHDA and CDR2 SQIVND (reference sequence). CDR3 nucleotides: TGTGCCAGTAGTGTGGAGGGTTTGGGCAACGTCCTGACTTTC. Its translation: CASSVEGLGNVLTF.

This chain connects TRBV20-1 to TRBJ1-5; a possible D gene is TRBD1 (5 bases). The V and J ends lost 5 bases and 3 bases respectively, with 11 bases between them. CDR3 length: 13 amino acids. Germline CDR1 reads DFQATT; CDR2 reads SNEGSKA (reference sequence). CDR3 sequence (DNA): TGCAGTGCTCATGACAGTAACAATCAGCCCCAGCATTTT. It is translated as CSAHDSNNQPQHF.

This clonotype appeared many times. This rearrangement joins TRBV7-6 to TRBJ2-5; 7 bases fit TRBD1. The CDR3 loop spans 15 amino acids. Germline V lookup: CDR1 SGHVS, CDR2 FNYEAQ. V dropped 6 bases and J dropped 1; count of bases not matched to a gene: 8. As DNA, the CDR3 is TGTGCCAGCAGACCCAGAGGGGGCGGCCAAGAGACCCAGTACTTC. This translates into CASRPRGGGQETQYF.

This chain links TRBV5-1 with TRBJ1-2; D is uncertain. The CDR3 loop spans 14 amino acids. Trimming took off 0 bases at V and 3 bases at J, with 9 bases between the two ends. Per the germline V gene, CDR1 is SGHRS and CDR2 is YFSETQ. The CDR3 DNA is TGCGCCAGCAGCTTGGCCCAAGGGCACTATGGCTACACCTTC. The encoded protein is CASSLAQGHYGYTF.

The CDR3 sequence: CASSPPGGAAKNIQYF. The CDR3, as DNA: TGTGCCAGCTCACCACCCGGCGGGGCTGCCAAAAACATTCAGTACTTC. This chain uses TRBV18 with TRBJ2-4; tentative D call: TRBD2 (6 bases). Per the germline V gene, CDR1 is KGHSH and CDR2 is LQKENI. The V and J ends lost 0 bases and 1 base respectively, with 10 bases between them. The CDR3 is 16 residues long.

This clonotype was seen a few times. This chain connects TRBV4-1 to TRBJ1-1; no clear D gene. V lost 1 base and J lost 1, with 13 bases in between. Germline lookup yields CDR1 MGHRA and CDR2 YSYEKL. CDR3 length: 16 residues. The CDR3 nucleotides are TGCGCCAGCAGCCAAGTTTTTAGAATCAAGAACACTGAAGCTTTCTTT. Amino acid sequence: CASSQVFRIKNTEAFF.

This clonotype was observed a few times. This chain connects TRBV24-1 to TRBJ2-1; 11 bases agree with TRBD2. There are 16 residues in the CDR3. Germline CDR1 is KGHDR and CDR2 is SFDVKD. Germline trimming cut 4 bases from V and 5 bases from J; bases unmatched to any gene: 6. This chain's CDR3 is CATSDLSGGAHNEQFF. CDR3 in DNA: TGTGCCACCAGTGACCTTAGCGGGGGGGCCCACAATGAGCAGTTCTTC.

This clonotype was detected only a few times. The chain carries TRBV6-1 and TRBJ2-4; no clear D gene. Trimming cost V 7 bases and J 0 bases, with 10 bases left between them. The CDR3 runs 14 residues. The germline V gene encodes CDR1 MNHNS and CDR2 SASEGT. CDR3 nucleotide sequence: TGTGCCAGCAAAGGCGGAATAGCCAAAAACATTCAGTACTTC. It yields the protein CASKGGIAKNIQYF.

The V gene is TRBV28, the J gene TRBJ1-2; D remains unclear. The CDR3 is 13 amino acids. The ends were cut back, 3 bases at V and 7 bases at J, with 12 bases in the middle. Germline V gene lookup returns CDR1 MDHEN and CDR2 SYDVKM. The CDR3: CASSFRAGSGYTF. The DNA for the CDR3 is TGTGCCAGCAGTTTTAGGGCCGGGAGTGGCTACACCTTC.

The chain couples TRBV5-3 to TRBJ1-5; D gene uncertain. TRBV5-3 is an ORF, and what it does is uncertain. Trimming removed 8 bases from V and 6 bases from J, with 21 bases in between. The CDR3 extends over 15 amino acids. The CDR3 region is CASSHNAGPSQPQHF. The CDR3 nucleotides are TGTGCCAGCAGCCACAACGCTGGTCCAAGTCAGCCCCAGCATTTT.

The V call is TRBV11-2, the J call TRBJ2-1; tentatively, D is TRBD2 (6 bases). The CDR3 covers 20 residues. V lost 5 bases and J lost 6, with 32 bases in between. Germline values: CDR1 SGHAT, CDR2 FQNNGV. The CDR3 nucleotides are TGTGCCAGCAGCAAGAGGTGGCAGGTGGTTGATGGCGGACTACCCAATGAGCAGTTCTTC. Translation gives CASSKRWQVVDGGLPNEQFF.

A few counts support this clonotype. The CDR3 protein is CASSPGPIKGPQHF. The CDR3 DNA reads TGTGCCAGCAGCCCGGGACCGATAAAAGGGCCCCAGCATTTT. V gene TRBV6-2 or TRBV6-3 combines with J gene TRBJ1-5; D is possibly TRBD1 (5 bases). V shed 6 bases and J shed 9 bases, with 18 bases lying between them. CDR1 MNHEY and CDR2 SVGEGT come from the germline V gene. CDR3 length: 14 amino acids.

The V and J genes are TRBV7-2 and TRBJ1-4; D might be TRBD1 (5 bases). This CDR3 is 15 amino acids long. The germline CDR1 and CDR2 sequences are SGHTA and FQGNSA. V dropped 3 bases and J dropped 6 bases, with 14 bases sitting between them. CDR3 nucleotides: TGTGCCAGCAGCTTTGCGTCGGGAGGGGATGAAAAACTGTTTTTT. It translates to CASSFASGGDEKLFF. The full variable domain, rest sourced from reference TRBV7-2 and TRBJ1-4, is GAGVSQSPSNKVTEKGKDVELRCDPISGHTALYWYRQSLGQGLEFLIYFQGNSAPDKSGLPSDRFSAERTGGSVSTLTIQRTQQEDSAVYLCASSFASGGDEKLFFGSGTQLSVL.

This clonotype was observed a few times. V is TRBV6-1 and J is TRBJ2-3; perhaps TRBD2 as D (5 bases). Germline CDR1 is MNHNS and CDR2 is SASEGT. Between the trimmed V and J ends, which lost 5 bases and 0 bases, there was a span of 18 bases. CDR3 length: 17 amino acids. The DNA for the CDR3 is TGTGCCAGCAGTTATTGGGGTGCGGGCGGGAGCACAGATACGCAGTATTTT. It specifies CASSYWGAGGSTDTQYF.

The V gene is TRBV30, the J gene TRBJ1-5; D gene unclear. V was pared by 3 bases and J by 0 bases, with 9 bases between. Germline V CDR1 and CDR2: GTSNPN, SVGIG (reference sequence). The CDR3 totals 14 residues. The CDR3 DNA is TGTGCCTGGAGCTCCTCAGGTAGCAATCAGCCCCAGCATTTT. Translated: CAWSSSGSNQPQHF.

J is TRBJ1-1 and V is TRBV12-3 or TRBV12-4; D might be TRBD1 (5 bases). The ends were cut back, 3 bases at V and 4 bases at J, with 12 bases in the middle. The CDR3 totals 14 residues. The CDR3 region has the DNA TGTGCCAGCAGTTTTCGGGGGGGTGCCACTGAAGCTTTCTTT. Protein sequence: CASSFRGGATEAFF.

This clonotype was seen once. The genes are TRBV5-4 and TRBJ2-3, with D perhaps matching TRBD1 (6 bases). The V and J ends lost 4 bases and 7 bases respectively, with 19 bases between them. The CDR3 sequence is 15 residues long. Germline assignment: CDR1 SGHNT and CDR2 YYREEE (reference sequence). The CDR3 DNA follows: TGTGCCAGCAGCCCCGGGACACTTAGGGGGAATACGCAGTATTTT. This codes for CASSPGTLRGNTQYF.

This clonotype has a count of ten or more. The V call is TRBV7-2, the J call TRBJ1-5; D ambiguous. The V end lost 5 bases, the J end lost 4 bases, and 9 bases lay between the germline ends. This CDR3 has 13 residues. Looked up from germline, CDR1 is SGHTA and CDR2 is FQGNSA. CDR3 sequence: CASSPTWNQPQHF. CDR3 bases: TGTGCCAGCAGCCCGACGTGGAATCAGCCCCAGCATTTT. Using reference TRBV7-2 and TRBJ1-5 for the parts outside the CDR3, the full variable domain is GAGVSQSPSNKVTEKGKDVELRCDPISGHTALYWYRQSLGQGLEFLIYFQGNSAPDKSGLPSDRFSAERTGGSVSTLTIQRTQQEDSAVYLCASSPTWNQPQHFGDGTRLSIL.